Listed here are 21 T cell receptor beta chains from one sample, sequenced in a study of identical twins. TCRdb called the 5' RACE reads again in MiXCR, with one record for every CDR3 protein. This sample has 1.5 million to 2 million distinct CDR3 sequences, with about 32% found just once. The sample consisted of cord blood. These receptors were collected from a newborn girl in good health.

This clonotype was recorded a few times. The V gene is TRBV7-9, the J gene TRBJ1-5, with D unresolved. Germline loops: CDR1 SEHNR, CDR2 FQNEAQ (reference sequence). V was clipped by 5 bases and J by 6 bases, with 8 bases between them. The CDR3 extends over 12 amino acids. The chain's CDR3 is CASSVTGQPQHF. CDR3 in DNA: TGTGCCAGCAGCGTTACGGGTCAGCCCCAGCATTTT. The whole variable domain, filled in from reference TRBV7-9 and TRBJ1-5, reads DTGVSQNPRHKITKRGQNVTFRCDPISEHNRLYWYRQTLGQGPEFLTYFQNEAQLEKSRLLSDRFSAERPKGSFSTLEIQRTEQGDSAMYLCASSVTGQPQHFGDGTRLSIL.

This clonotype was recorded once. A much larger clonotype is one base distant, so this may be a read error. The chain is built from TRBV12-3 or TRBV12-4 and TRBJ2-7; the match to TRBD2 covers 10 bases. The CDR3 covers 15 residues. The CDR3 loop is CASSLAASGREVQHF. The CDR3 DNA sequence: TGTGCCAGCAGTTTAGCGGCTAGCGGGAGAGAGGTGCAGCACTTC.

This clonotype has a handful of counts. V usage is TRBV11-2 and J usage is TRBJ2-1; D not resolved. Trimming shortened V by 8 bases and J by 2 bases, and 10 bases separated the two germline ends. CDR1 SGHAT and CDR2 FQNNGV come from the germline V gene. CDR3 length: 13 amino acids. The CDR3 loop reads CASLTRAYNEQFF. CDR3 coding DNA: TGTGCCAGCCTTACACGCGCCTACAATGAGCAGTTCTTC.

The V and J genes are TRBV5-1 and TRBJ2-2; unclear D gene. Deletions cut 3 bases from V and 1 base from J, with 7 bases between. Germline lookup yields CDR1 SGHRS and CDR2 YFSETQ. This CDR3 region has 14 residues. CDR3 DNA sequence: TGCGCCAGCAGCTCGAACAGGAACACCGGGGAGCTGTTTTTT. Amino acids: CASSSNRNTGELFF.

The genes are TRBV12-3 or TRBV12-4 and TRBJ2-1; a weak D match, TRBD2 (5 bases). The CDR3 is 14 amino acids. The V end lost 3 bases, the J end lost 5 bases, and 11 bases lay between the germline ends. CDR3 sequence: CASSFLRADNEQFF. CDR3 sequence (DNA): TGTGCCAGCAGTTTTTTGAGGGCCGACAATGAGCAGTTCTTC.

This clonotype was counted between two and nine times. V is TRBV10-3 and J is TRBJ2-7; D may correspond to TRBD1 or TRBD2 (6 bases each). Germline V gene lookup returns CDR1 ENHRY and CDR2 SYGVKD. Trimming cost V 4 bases and J 5 bases, with 12 bases left between them. There are 13 residues in the CDR3. CDR3 coding DNA: TGTGCCATCAGTGTGAGGGGGGTCAACGAGCAGTACTTC. As protein: CAISVRGVNEQYF.

The chain joins TRBV5-1 to TRBJ2-5, with D perhaps matching TRBD1 (5 bases). This CDR3 has 14 amino acids. V dropped 4 bases and J dropped 0 bases, with 10 bases sitting between them. Germline loops: CDR1 SGHRS, CDR2 YFSETQ. In nucleotides, the CDR3 is TGCGCCAGCAGCCCTGACAGCAACCAAGAGACCCAGTACTTC. Residues: CASSPDSNQETQYF. The full variable domain, rest sourced from reference TRBV5-1 and TRBJ2-5, is KAGVTQTPRYLIKTRGQQVTLSCSPISGHRSVSWYQQTPGQGLQFLFEYFSETQRNKGNFPGRFSGRQFSNSRSEMNVSTLELGDSALYLCASSPDSNQETQYFGPGTRLLVL.

This clonotype has more than one count but fewer than ten. This chain joins TRBV12-3 or TRBV12-4 and TRBJ2-7; 8 bases fit TRBD2. V lost 8 bases, J lost 1 base, and 10 bases stayed unmatched. The CDR3 consists of 15 residues. The chain's CDR3 is CASADRLARSYEQYF. The DNA for the CDR3 is TGTGCCAGCGCAGACCGACTAGCGAGGTCCTACGAGCAGTACTTC.

This chain joins TRBV2 and TRBJ1-1, with D unclear. Germline V lookup: CDR1 SNHLY, CDR2 FYNNEI. CDR3 length: 14 amino acids. V was clipped by 5 bases and J by 4 bases, with 14 bases between them. CDR3 nucleotides: TGTGCCAGCAGTCCCTGGGAGGGCGCCACTGAAGCTTTCTTT. Encoded protein: CASSPWEGATEAFF.

About this clonotype itself: A much larger clone lies one base from this, so it may be a read error. V gene TRBV29-1 combines with J gene TRBJ2-7; D gene ambiguous. Germline V gene lookup returns CDR1 SQVTM and CDR2 ANQGSEA. The CDR3 is 13 amino acids. CDR3 nucleotides: TGCAGCGTTGAAGCTGGGGTAGTAGAGACCCAGGACTTC. The encoded protein is CSVEAGVVETQDF.

In its sample, this clonotype was seen a few times. The chain employs TRBV20-1 and TRBJ2-3; 9 bases agree with TRBD2. CDR1 is DFQATT and CDR2 is SNEGSKA in the germline V gene (reference sequence). This CDR3 region has 16 residues. Trimming cost V 3 bases and J 2 bases; bases outside gene matches: 9. The CDR3 region is CSARGFKRGVTDTQYF. The CDR3 DNA follows: TGCAGTGCTAGGGGGTTTAAGCGGGGGGTCACAGATACGCAGTATTTT.

This clonotype occurred a few times. The gene calls are TRBV7-9 and TRBJ1-2, with TRBD1 as a possible D gene (5 bases). Between the trimmed V and J ends, which lost 1 base and 10 bases, there was a span of 13 bases. The CDR3 runs to 13 residues. CDR1 is SEHNR, CDR2 FQNEAQ, per germline (reference sequence). CDR3 sequence (DNA): TGTGCCAGCAGCTTAGAGTTTGGGGGGTTCTACACCTTC. Amino acids: CASSLEFGGFYTF.

The chain employs TRBV4-1 and TRBJ1-5, with 9 bases that match TRBD1. The junction had 3 bases not matched to a gene; V was cut back by 5 bases and J by 4 bases. Germline V CDR1 and CDR2: MGHRA, YSYEKL. The CDR3 runs to 14 residues. CDR3 DNA sequence: TGCGCCAGCAGCGGGGACAGGGTGAATCAGCCCCAGCATTTT. It translates to CASSGDRVNQPQHF.

The chain links TRBV5-5 to TRBJ2-3, with a weak D call TRBD1 (6 bases). The length of the CDR3 is 15 residues. Trimming left V 8 bases short and J 1 base short, with 17 bases between. The germline V gene has CDR1 SGHKS and CDR2 YYEKEE (reference sequence). CDR3 protein: CASDTGTPRTDTQYF. Written as DNA, the CDR3 is TGTGCCAGTGATACCGGGACACCTCGCACAGATACGCAGTATTTT.

The CDR3 nucleotides are TGCGCCAGCAGCTCCCCTAGCGGCCCATACAATGAGCAGTTCTTC. Protein product: CASSSPSGPYNEQFF. This chain joins TRBV5-1 and TRBJ2-1; 7 bases agree with TRBD2. The CDR3 loop spans 15 amino acids. From germline, CDR1 is SGHRS and CDR2 YFSETQ. The junction had 7 bases not matched to a gene; V was cut back by 3 bases and J by 4 bases.

This clonotype was counted only a few times. The chain recombines TRBV3-1 with TRBJ2-3; TRBD2 matches 9 bases. Germline V gene lookup returns CDR1 LGHDT and CDR2 YNNKEL (reference sequence). The CDR3 consists of 15 residues. The J segment lost 4 bases and the V segment lost 4 bases, leaving 6 bases of the junction unmatched. The CDR3 protein is CASSRGGASPDTQYF. The CDR3, as DNA: TGTGCCAGCAGCCGCGGGGGGGCCTCTCCAGATACGCAGTATTTT.

The count of this clonotype is one. Being one base from a much bigger clone, this may be a read error. J is TRBJ2-1 and V is TRBV29-1; D call uncertain. Germline V lookup: CDR1 SQVTM, CDR2 ANQGSEA. Trimming took off 6 bases at V and 3 bases at J, with 15 bases between the two ends. The length of the CDR3 is 14 residues. In DNA form, the CDR3 reads TGCAGCGTAGAGGAGCCAGCGTTCTACAATGAGCAGTTCTTC. It is translated as CSVEEPAFYNEQFF.

This clonotype was seen more than once but under ten times. The chain combines TRBV20-1 with TRBJ2-1, with 12 positions matching TRBD2. Unmatched junction bases numbered 12, after V lost 5 bases and J lost 10 bases. The CDR3 totals 15 residues. From germline, CDR1 is DFQATT and CDR2 SNEGSKA (reference sequence). The DNA for the CDR3 is TGCAGTGCTTTCCCCCTAGCGGGGGGGCCGCGGGAGCAGTTCTTC. Its protein is CSAFPLAGGPREQFF.

The V and J genes are TRBV7-9 and TRBJ1-1; 7 nucleotides align to TRBD1. Germline CDR1 reads SEHNR; CDR2 reads FQNEAQ (reference sequence). V dropped 6 bases and J dropped 2; count of bases not matched to a gene: 6. The CDR3 is made up of 14 amino acids. This CDR3 reads CASSYQGGNTEAFF. The CDR3 DNA sequence: TGTGCCAGCAGTTACCAGGGGGGTAACACTGAAGCTTTCTTT.

The chain carries TRBV9 and TRBJ2-3; D is uncertain. The germline V gene encodes CDR1 SGDLS and CDR2 YYNGEE. V was cut by 4 bases and J by 0 bases, with 9 bases left in between. The CDR3 is made up of 14 amino acids. Here the CDR3 DNA reads TGTGCCAGCAGCATAGGTCTCAGCACAGATACGCAGTATTTT. Protein product: CASSIGLSTDTQYF.

The chain is built from TRBV7-8 and TRBJ2-5, with a possible D match to TRBD2 (5 bases). The CDR3 extends over 15 amino acids. V lost 5 bases, J lost 13 bases, and 26 bases lay in between. The germline V gene encodes CDR1 SGHVS and CDR2 FQNEAQ. CDR3 sequence (DNA): TGTGCCAGCAGCCCCAGCCGGGATACTATACGAGGTTGGTACTTC. Protein: CASSPSRDTIRGWYF.